The present T cell receptor (beta chain) was sequenced within a study of blood T cell repertoires in COVID-19. Cohort placement rested on clinical history that participants reported themselves. The CDR3 runs to 15 residues. Germline V CDR1 and CDR2: SGHRS, YFSETQ. Trimming stripped 3 bases from V and 0 bases from J, with 7 bases between. Per the study methods: For nucleated cells, counts were estimated from reference gene primer amplification. Sequencing used immunoSEQ multiplex PCR; TCRdb keeps in-frame clones, though not all of them. From that table come the V and J calls and clone size; the DNA was used to work out D and trimming. The sample consists of around 140,000 clones, about 83% of them appearing once.

Sequences were obtained from PBMCs or T cells enriched from blood (not recorded which). The chain has TRBV5-1 and TRBJ2-6; D gene ambiguous. The receptor's source is a woman aged 50 to 65 with acute COVID-19. CDR3 bases: TGCGCCAGCAGCTCCGAGTACTCTGGGGCCAACGTCCTGACTTTC. It is translated as CASSSEYSGANVLTF.